Below are 26 T cell receptor beta chains sequenced from a single sample in a study of T cell repertoires in cytomegalovirus infection. TCRdb re-derived calls from the reads in MiXCR, one entry per CDR3 protein. The repertoire holds approximately 730,000 distinct CDR3 sequences, around 35% seen once, with 15% to 20% in the top ten. These TCRs are of unknown antigen specificity. This specimen was cultured PBMCs, taken from culture after CMV antigen stimulation. The receptors come from a human donor in good health (CMV status not recorded). Some clones in this sample may be carry-over from other donors' samples.

The gene calls are TRBV20-1 and TRBJ1-1; D might be TRBD1 (6 bases). Germline CDR1 and CDR2: DFQATT and SNEGSKA (reference sequence). The CDR3 contains 14 residues. Trimming removed 6 bases at V and 4 bases at J, with 18 bases between. CDR3 DNA sequence: TGCAGTGCGAAAGGAGGGGGTAAAAGCACTGAAGCTTTCTTT. Its protein product is CSAKGGGKSTEAFF.

This clonotype was found a few times. The chain combines TRBV7-2 with TRBJ2-7, with D hard to call. This CDR3 contains 12 residues. V was cut by 5 bases and J by 7 bases, with 12 bases left in between. Germline V gene lookup returns CDR1 SGHTA and CDR2 FQGNSA. Written as DNA, the CDR3 is TGTGCCAGCAGCCATGGTGGTAGAGAGCAGTACTTC. Amino acids: CASSHGGREQYF.

This rearrangement joins TRBV15 to TRBJ1-1; TRBD1 might be the D (6 bases). Germline assignment: CDR1 LNHNV and CDR2 YYDKDF (reference sequence). The CDR3 is 12 amino acids. Deletions cut 5 bases from V and 11 bases from J, with 15 bases between. In DNA form, the CDR3 reads TGTGCCACCAGCGGACAGACGCTGGAGGCTTTCTTT. Translating it yields CATSGQTLEAFF. The variable domain in full, with the rest retrieved from reference TRBV15 and TRBJ1-1, is DAMVIQNPRYQVTQFGKPVTLSCSQTLNHNVMYWYQQKSSQAPKLLFHYYDKDFNNEADTPDNFQSRRPNTSFCFLDIRSPGLGDTAMYLCATSGQTLEAFFGQGTRLTVV.

This chain joins TRBV29-1 and TRBJ2-3, with 8 bases identical to TRBD2. The junction had 2 bases not matched to a gene; V was cut back by 2 bases and J by 4 bases. Per germline, CDR1 SQVTM and CDR2 ANQGSEA. The CDR3 is 13 amino acids. This chain's CDR3 is CSVEPTSADTQYF. In nucleotides, the CDR3 is TGCAGCGTTGAACCGACTAGCGCAGATACGCAGTATTTT.

The V call is TRBV27, the J call TRBJ2-7; 10 positions agree with TRBD2. Per germline, CDR1 MNHEY and CDR2 SMNVEV (reference sequence). Trimming cost V 8 bases and J 0 bases; bases outside gene matches: 4. This CDR3 region has 14 residues. The CDR3 loop reads CASRSSGSSYEQYF. In DNA, the CDR3 is TGTGCCAGCCGTTCTAGCGGGAGCTCCTACGAGCAGTACTTC.

The chain recombines TRBV2 with TRBJ2-1; the D is unclear. Trimming took 6 bases from V and 0 from J, leaving 12 bases between them. CDR1 is SNHLY, CDR2 FYNNEI, per germline. The CDR3 length is 15 residues. As DNA, the CDR3 is TGTGCCAGCAGCCAACTCCTGGGCTCCTACAATGAGCAGTTCTTC. Translation: CASSQLLGSYNEQFF.

The chain couples TRBV4-1 to TRBJ2-5; 13 nucleotides agree with TRBD2. Germline V gene data show CDR1 as MGHRA and CDR2 as YSYEKL. After removal of 4 bases from V and 5 bases from J, the junction contained 10 bases not matched to a gene. The CDR3 is 17 amino acids. The CDR3 spells CASSRYTSGGARETQYF. The CDR3 DNA follows: TGCGCCAGCAGCCGCTACACTAGCGGGGGGGCCAGGGAGACCCAGTACTTC.

This clonotype was picked up many times. The chain recombines TRBV7-8 with TRBJ2-7; D remains unclear. This CDR3 spans 11 amino acids. Germline assignment: CDR1 SGHVS and CDR2 FQNEAQ. Trimming took 7 bases from V and 4 from J, leaving 8 bases between them. The CDR3 nucleotides read TGTGCCAGCACCCCCCTTTACGAGCAGTACTTC. Encoded protein: CASTPLYEQYF.

This chain joins TRBV27 and TRBJ1-6; maybe TRBD1 (5 bases). V was trimmed by 3 bases and J by 9 bases, leaving 9 bases between them. This CDR3 spans 13 amino acids. From germline, CDR1 is MNHEY and CDR2 SMNVEV (reference sequence). CDR3 loop: CASSLGVPSPLHF. DNA of the CDR3: TGTGCCAGCAGTTTGGGGGTCCCTTCACCCCTCCACTTT.

The chain combines TRBV6-2 or TRBV6-3 with TRBJ1-1; a weak D match, TRBD1 (5 bases). The CDR3 is 14 amino acids. Trimming cost V 6 bases and J 1 base, with 12 bases left between them. Germline V gives CDR1 MNHEY, CDR2 SVGEGT. CDR3 coding DNA: TGTGCCAGCAGGCGCCGACAGCGGAACACTGAAGCTTTCTTT. Translating gives CASRRRQRNTEAFF.

This clonotype showed up many times. The gene calls are TRBV7-2 and TRBJ2-7; no reliable D call. Germline loops: CDR1 SGHTA, CDR2 FQGNSA. Trimming cost V 4 bases and J 6 bases, with 13 bases left between them. The CDR3 is made up of 13 amino acids. CDR3 in amino acids: CASSSMDLREQYF. DNA of the CDR3: TGTGCCAGCAGCTCCATGGACCTGCGCGAGCAGTACTTC. The full variable domain, rest sourced from reference TRBV7-2 and TRBJ2-7, is GAGVSQSPSNKVTEKGKDVELRCDPISGHTALYWYRQSLGQGLEFLIYFQGNSAPDKSGLPSDRFSAERTGGSVSTLTIQRTQQEDSAVYLCASSSMDLREQYFGPGTRLTVT.

The chain uses TRBV7-9 and TRBJ2-3; tentative D call: TRBD1 (5 bases). The CDR3 covers 11 residues. V gave up 9 bases and J gave up 4 bases, with 8 bases separating them. The germline V gene has CDR1 SEHNR and CDR2 FQNEAQ (reference sequence). CDR3 DNA sequence: TGTGCCAGACAACAGGCAGATACGCAGTATTTT. This sequence encodes CARQQADTQYF.

The chain employs TRBV7-2 and TRBJ2-7, with D possibly being TRBD2 (6 bases). This CDR3 has 12 residues. CDR1 is SGHTA, CDR2 FQGNSA, per germline. Trimming removed 2 bases from V and 9 bases from J, with 11 bases in between. The CDR3 reads CASSLMRGGQYF. The CDR3 bases are TGTGCCAGCAGCTTAATGCGGGGAGGGCAGTACTTC. Complete variable domain (other parts from reference TRBV7-2 and TRBJ2-7): GAGVSQSPSNKVTEKGKDVELRCDPISGHTALYWYRQSLGQGLEFLIYFQGNSAPDKSGLPSDRFSAERTGGSVSTLTIQRTQQEDSAVYLCASSLMRGGQYFGPGTRLTVT.

This clonotype was seen only a few times. The genes are TRBV20-1 and TRBJ2-3; weak D call: TRBD2 (6 bases). Trimming left V 6 bases short and J 2 bases short, with 15 bases between. The length of the CDR3 is 14 residues. The germline V gene encodes CDR1 DFQATT and CDR2 SNEGSKA (reference sequence). For the CDR3, the DNA is TGCAGTGCGAATCCGGGACTGCCCACAGATACGCAGTATTTT. Translating gives CSANPGLPTDTQYF.

This clonotype was found a few times. The chain is built from TRBV6-1 and TRBJ1-4; D is possibly TRBD1 (5 bases). The CDR3 has 16 amino acids. The V end lost 5 bases, the J end lost 0 bases, and 13 bases lay between the germline ends. The germline V gene encodes CDR1 MNHNS and CDR2 SASEGT. CDR3 sequence: CASSQGLGPTNEKLFF. The CDR3 DNA sequence: TGTGCCAGCAGTCAGGGCCTGGGGCCAACTAATGAAAAACTGTTTTTT.

This clonotype occurred many times. The chain is built from TRBV7-2 and TRBJ1-3, with D hard to call. CDR1 is SGHTA and CDR2 is FQGNSA in the germline V gene. CDR3 length equals 16 residues. V was shortened by 1 base and J by 0 bases, with 10 bases between the two germline ends. The CDR3 is CASSLGQASSGNTIYF. CDR3 DNA sequence: TGTGCCAGCAGCTTAGGGCAGGCCTCCTCTGGAAACACCATATATTTT.

The gene calls are TRBV6-1 and TRBJ1-5; TRBD1 is a possible D gene (6 bases). The germline V gene has CDR1 MNHNS and CDR2 SASEGT. Trimming left V 7 bases short and J 2 bases short, with 18 bases between. The CDR3 consists of 16 residues. The CDR3 DNA sequence: TGTGCCAGCACGAAAACTACAGGGTTGGGCAATCAGCCCCAGCATTTT. This encodes CASTKTTGLGNQPQHF.

The V and J genes are TRBV12-3 or TRBV12-4 and TRBJ2-3, with D perhaps TRBD2 (5 bases). V was shortened by 2 bases and J by 0 bases, with 18 bases between the two germline ends. The CDR3 has 18 amino acids. In DNA, the CDR3 is TGTGCCAGCAGTTTAAGGGCAGGAGTACTAGTTAGCACAGATACGCAGTATTTT. Its translation: CASSLRAGVLVSTDTQYF.

V and J are TRBV20-1 and TRBJ2-2, with D perhaps matching TRBD2 (7 bases). The CDR3 length is 15 residues. V lost 6 bases to trimming and J lost 7 bases, with 21 bases between them. CDR1 is DFQATT and CDR2 is SNEGSKA in the germline V gene (reference sequence). CDR3 nucleotides: TGCAGTGCCACAGGGACTGCGGGGGCCCACGGGGAGCTGTTTTTT. Translating gives CSATGTAGAHGELFF.

This clonotype showed up many times. The chain joins TRBV7-2 to TRBJ1-1; maybe TRBD1 (5 bases). CDR3 length: 16 residues. Germline V CDR1 and CDR2: SGHTA, FQGNSA. The V end was cut by 3 bases, the J end by 3 bases, with 17 bases between. CDR3 bases: TGTGCCAGCAGCTTCCTTCTCGGGGGAAAATACACTGAAGCTTTCTTT. Translation gives CASSFLLGGKYTEAFF.

The rearrangement joins TRBV5-6 to TRBJ1-2; D unresolved. V lost 4 bases and J 5 bases, leaving 6 bases between the germline ends. The CDR3 runs to 11 residues. CDR1 is SGHDT and CDR2 is YYEEEE in the germline V gene. CDR3 in amino acids: CASSRQYGYTF. The CDR3 DNA reads as TGTGCCAGCAGCCGTCAATATGGCTACACCTTC.

The rearrangement uses TRBV19 and TRBJ1-5; 10 bases are a match to TRBD1. This CDR3 is 14 amino acids long. The germline CDR1 and CDR2 sequences are LNHDA and SQIVND (reference sequence). Trimming at V came to 6 bases and at J to 7 bases, leaving 6 bases not matched to a gene. The CDR3 is CASRRTGGMQPQHF. CDR3 nucleotides: TGTGCCAGTAGAAGGACAGGGGGTATGCAGCCCCAGCATTTT.

The chain carries TRBV11-2 and TRBJ1-2; no firm D call. V dropped 5 bases and J dropped 7 bases, with 17 bases sitting between them. The CDR3 has 14 residues. Germline V lookup: CDR1 SGHAT, CDR2 FQNNGV. In nucleotides, the CDR3 is TGTGCCAGCAGCCCGGCGGGGAGGGTTGGTGGCTACACCTTC. Translated: CASSPAGRVGGYTF.

In its sample, this clonotype was seen a few times. This chain links TRBV28 with TRBJ2-5; 13 nucleotides line up with TRBD2. Per the germline V gene, CDR1 is MDHEN and CDR2 is SYDVKM. The CDR3 contains 16 residues. With V trimmed by 5 bases and J by 1 base, 4 bases remained unmatched. The CDR3 DNA reads as TGTGCCAGCAGTAGAAGACTAGCGGGGGGCCAAGAGACCCAGTACTTC. It specifies CASSRRLAGGQETQYF.

The J gene is TRBJ2-7, the V gene TRBV20-1, with TRBD2 matching over 12 bases. The CDR3 runs 16 residues. V shed 5 bases and J 6 bases; nucleotides not matched to a gene: 14. Germline loops: CDR1 DFQATT, CDR2 SNEGSKA (reference sequence). The CDR3 DNA is TGCAGTGCTCCCCCCGGACTAGCGGGAATATTTGGCGAGCAGTACTTC. This codes for CSAPPGLAGIFGEQYF.

In its sample, this clonotype was seen a few times. The CDR3 loop reads CASSLVGGVSEAFF. DNA for the CDR3: TGTGCCAGCAGTTTAGTAGGGGGGGTTTCTGAAGCTTTCTTT. The chain couples TRBV12-3 or TRBV12-4 to TRBJ1-1, with D possibly matching TRBD1 (6 bases). The V end lost 1 base, the J end lost 6 bases, and 12 bases lay between the germline ends. The CDR3 runs 14 residues.